These 21 T cell receptor beta chains were all obtained from the same sample, sequenced in a study of blood T cells in healthy people across ages. Through a sample-barcoded 5' primer and a J-beta primer mix, a second PCR was run for 7 to 11 cycles. TCRdb fed the 5' RACE reads into MiXCR, producing one record per CDR3 protein. The sample lists 800,000 or so distinct CDR3 sequences; around 25% were seen once. The same data also went into a second study, on T cells of mothers and their children.

Sequenced sample: blood. These receptors were obtained from a boy aged 5-17 years in good health.

CDR3: CASSAGTGFGELFF. The DNA of the CDR3 is TGTGCCAGCAGCGCCGGGACAGGGTTCGGGGAGCTGTTTTTT. The J gene is TRBJ2-2, the V gene TRBV9, with 9 bases fitting TRBD1. The CDR3 covers 14 residues. V was clipped by 3 bases and J by 7 bases; unmatched bases: 4. The germline V gene encodes CDR1 SGDLS and CDR2 YYNGEE.

This clonotype was found a few times. This chain connects TRBV20-1 to TRBJ1-2; 12 bases are a match to TRBD1. There are 13 residues in the CDR3. Looked up from germline, CDR1 is DFQATT and CDR2 is SNEGSKA (reference sequence). V was clipped by 7 bases and J by 8 bases; unmatched bases: 8. Written as DNA, the CDR3 is TGCAGTGTTCTGGGACAGGGGGCGGGGGGCTACACCTTC. This translates into CSVLGQGAGGYTF.

This clonotype was recorded a few times. This chain joins TRBV29-1 and TRBJ2-5; TRBD2 matches 8 bases. The DNA matches TRBJ2-7 better at its end, which makes the J call doubtful. The CDR3 covers 14 residues. Germline-derived CDR1 and CDR2 are SQVTM and ANQGSEA. CDR3 loop: CSVETSEFSYEQYF. CDR3 in DNA: TGCAGCGTTGAGACTAGCGAGTTCTCCTACGAGCAGTACTTC.

V and J are TRBV18 and TRBJ2-4; D uncertain. Deletions cut 6 bases from V and 11 bases from J, with 23 bases between. Looked up from germline, CDR1 is KGHSH and CDR2 is LQKENI. The CDR3 runs to 15 residues. CDR3 sequence (DNA): TGTGCCAGCTCGCCTGCTGGTTGGGCCGCCGCCTTTCAGTACTTC. Amino acid sequence: CASSPAGWAAAFQYF.

This clonotype was seen at least ten times. This chain connects TRBV6-6 to TRBJ1-2; 11 bases are a match to TRBD1. The CDR3 consists of 15 residues. Per the germline V gene, CDR1 is MNHNY and CDR2 is SVGAGI (reference sequence). Losses at the gene ends were 2 bases for V and 7 bases for J; bases not matched to a gene: 6. This CDR3 is CASSYTSGTGGGYTF. The CDR3 DNA follows: TGTGCCAGCAGTTACACCTCCGGGACAGGGGGTGGCTACACCTTC.

The gene calls are TRBV7-2 and TRBJ2-3; D call uncertain. Germline CDR1 and CDR2: SGHTA and FQGNSA. The ends were cut back, 4 bases at V and 4 bases at J, with 6 bases in the middle. The CDR3 runs 12 residues. The CDR3 sequence: CASSYQSDTQYF. CDR3 nucleotides: TGTGCCAGCAGCTATCAGTCAGATACGCAGTATTTT.

This chain uses TRBV10-3 with TRBJ1-1; tentative D call: TRBD1 (5 bases). Germline CDR1 is ENHRY and CDR2 is SYGVKD. Trimming removed 9 bases from V and 2 bases from J, with 19 bases in between. This CDR3 is built from 15 residues. CDR3 in DNA: TGTGCCATATCCGGGACGACGGACGGTAACACTGAAGCTTTCTTT. Translation: CAISGTTDGNTEAFF.

This chain uses TRBV20-1 with TRBJ1-6, with D unclear. This CDR3 contains 13 residues. Looked up from germline, CDR1 is DFQATT and CDR2 is SNEGSKA (reference sequence). With 6 bases removed from V and 5 bases from J, the gap between germline ends came to 11 bases. CDR3 residues: CSAPWGNNSPLHF. CDR3 nucleotides: TGCAGTGCCCCGTGGGGAAATAATTCACCCCTCCACTTT.

Only a few counts were recorded for this clonotype. This chain uses TRBV6-1 with TRBJ1-1; maybe TRBD1 (6 bases). From germline, CDR1 is MNHNS and CDR2 SASEGT. Deletions cut 3 bases from V and 4 bases from J, with 18 bases between. The CDR3 sequence is 16 residues long. In DNA, the CDR3 is TGTGCCAGCAGTGACCCCGAACAGGGTTCCTTCACTGAAGCTTTCTTT. The encoded protein is CASSDPEQGSFTEAFF.

This clonotype was detected only a few times. The V and J genes are TRBV6-6 and TRBJ2-1; the D gene could be TRBD1 or TRBD2 (5 bases each). This CDR3 comprises 13 residues. Looked up from germline, CDR1 is MNHNY and CDR2 is SVGAGI (reference sequence). Deletions cut 10 bases from V and 0 bases from J, with 10 bases between. CDR3 in DNA: TGTGCCACACTGGGGGACTCCTACAATGAGCAGTTCTTC. It yields the protein CATLGDSYNEQFF.

The table lists this clonotype with many counts. This chain links TRBV6-4 with TRBJ2-3; no firm D call. Germline CDR1 MRHNA, CDR2 SNTAGT. V lost 8 bases and J 1 base, leaving 16 bases between the germline ends. The CDR3 is 15 residues long. This chain's CDR3 is CASSLSGGGTDTQYF. CDR3 DNA: TGTGCCAGCTCTCTATCGGGCGGCGGCACAGATACGCAGTATTTT.

This clonotype was counted only a few times. The chain carries TRBV7-9 and TRBJ1-6; 10 bases map to TRBD1. Germline V gives CDR1 SEHNR, CDR2 FQNEAQ (reference sequence). The CDR3 sequence is 18 residues long. Unmatched junction bases numbered 2, after V lost 0 bases and J lost 0 bases. The CDR3, as DNA: TGTGCCAGCAGCTTAGCGCGGACAGGGGGCTCCTATAATTCACCCCTCCACTTT. It yields the protein CASSLARTGGSYNSPLHF.

The chain is built from TRBV20-1 and TRBJ2-3, with TRBD2 matching over 7 bases. This CDR3 spans 15 amino acids. The germline gives CDR1 DFQATT, CDR2 SNEGSKA (reference sequence). V shed 6 bases and J 2 bases; nucleotides not matched to a gene: 11. The DNA of the CDR3 is TGCAGTGCCGCATCCCCAGCGGGGCACACAGATACGCAGTATTTT. This translates into CSAASPAGHTDTQYF.

The gene calls are TRBV20-1 and TRBJ2-1; 7 bases agree with TRBD2. After removal of 3 bases from V and 2 bases from J, the junction contained 7 bases not matched to a gene. Germline lookup yields CDR1 DFQATT and CDR2 SNEGSKA (reference sequence). This CDR3 has 15 amino acids. As DNA, the CDR3 is TGCAGTGCTAGGGAGCGGGGTGAGACCTACAATGAGCAGTTCTTC. Amino acids: CSARERGETYNEQFF.

CDR3 region: CASSHVIQGEEKLFF. The CDR3, as DNA: TGTGCCAGCAGCCATGTAATACAAGGGGAGGAAAAACTGTTTTTT. J is TRBJ1-4 and V is TRBV3-1; TRBD1 might be the D (5 bases). Germline CDR1 and CDR2: LGHDT and YNNKEL (reference sequence). The CDR3 is 15 amino acids. Trimming took 3 bases from V and 8 from J, leaving 16 bases between them.

Turning to this clonotype: The junction departs from the called germline gene at one end, perhaps through a read error. The V gene is TRBV6-2 or TRBV6-3, the J gene TRBJ2-1, with a possible D match to TRBD1 (5 bases). This CDR3 is built from 15 residues. From germline, CDR1 is MNHEY and CDR2 SVGEGT. The DNA for the CDR3 is TGTGCCAACAGTTACCAATGGACACAAAACAATGAGCAGTTCTTC. Translation gives CANSYQWTQNNEQFF.

A few counts support this clonotype. The chain recombines TRBV7-3 with TRBJ2-1; D gene unclear. The V end was cut by 2 bases, the J end by 5 bases, with 19 bases between. CDR1 and CDR2 (germline): SGHTA, FQGTGA. The CDR3 is made up of 17 amino acids. The CDR3 DNA is TGTGCCAGCAGCTTAGGGGTCGAGCGCCCCTCTAACAATGAGCAGTTCTTC. This encodes CASSLGVERPSNNEQFF.

In this sample, this clonotype turned up a few times. This chain connects TRBV28 to TRBJ2-7; 9 nucleotides match TRBD1. The V gene end was trimmed by 2 bases and the J gene end by 0 bases; junction bases not matched to a gene: 2. This CDR3 is built from 15 residues. Germline-derived CDR1 and CDR2 are MDHEN and SYDVKM. The CDR3 nucleotides read TGTGCCAGCAGTTTAGGGGACAGGGCCTCCTACGAGCAGTACTTC. This encodes CASSLGDRASYEQYF. The full variable domain, completed using reference TRBV28 and TRBJ2-7, is DVKVTQSSRYLVKRTGEKVFLECVQDMDHENMFWYRQDPGLGLRLIYFSYDVKMKEKGDIPEGYSVSREKKERFSLILESASTNQTSMYLCASSLGDRASYEQYFGPGTRLTVT.

The chain recombines TRBV6-2 or TRBV6-3 with TRBJ2-7, with no clear D. Looked up from germline, CDR1 is MNHEY and CDR2 is SVGEGT. The CDR3 loop spans 15 amino acids. V gave up 5 bases and J gave up 4 bases, with 18 bases separating them. The CDR3 sequence: CASSHAGRGLYEQYF. The CDR3 DNA sequence: TGTGCCAGCAGTCATGCCGGACGCGGCTTATACGAGCAGTACTTC.

This clonotype turned up a few times. The V and J genes are TRBV7-9 and TRBJ2-7; the D is unclear. The J call may be mistaken, given a closer DNA end match to TRBJ2-1. Germline CDR1 and CDR2: SEHNR and FQNEAQ (reference sequence). The CDR3 sequence is 16 residues long. Written as DNA, the CDR3 is TGTGCCAGCAGCCCGCCCCCGGTCTATCTCTACAATGAGCAGTTCTTC. This translates into CASSPPPVYLYNEQFF.

This clonotype has only one observation. The V gene is TRBV5-1, the J gene TRBJ1-1; the D gene is possibly TRBD1 (6 bases). V was trimmed by 0 bases and J by 6 bases, leaving 15 bases between them. Germline V gives CDR1 SGHRS, CDR2 YFSETQ. The CDR3 totals 15 residues. The CDR3: CASSLDRSGGPEAFF. CDR3 nucleotides: TGCGCCAGCAGCTTGGATCGGAGCGGGGGCCCTGAAGCTTTCTTT.